The entry below describes one T cell receptor (beta chain). This sample was included in a study of cytomegalovirus exposure and HLA in healthy donors. PCR amplification relied on 60 Vbeta primers (plus 13 Jbeta primers). Repertoires were generated with immunoSEQ multiplex PCR, while TCRdb's copy carries only in-frame clones and drops some. The table has over 150,000 clones, around 77% seen once; the top ten hold roughly 3.7%. The source is a young man in good health and CMV-seropositive. Sequenced material: PBMCs.

CDR3 sequence (DNA): TGTGCCAGCAGCTTGGGTTATTCGGGGGGCGAGAACACTGAAGCTTTCTTT. Protein product: CASSLGYSGGENTEAFF. The V and J genes are TRBV5-4 and TRBJ1-1, with D possibly TRBD1 on 6 matching bases. Germline V CDR1 and CDR2: SGHNT, YYREEE (reference sequence). CDR3 size: 17 residues. V lost 0 bases and J 1 base, leaving 16 bases between the germline ends.